The 15 T cell receptor beta chains in this list originate from one sample, sequenced in a study of shared clonotypes between healthy human individuals. Some clones are missing from TCRdb's copy, which holds only in-frame ones; the method was immunoSEQ multiplex PCR. The table has some 2 million clones, roughly 94% seen once; the top ten hold 1% to 1.3%. CD45RO negativity and positive selection for CCR7 defined naive CD8 cells, a population that excluded terminally differentiated effector memory CD45RA+ cells. Sequencing was carried out using naive CD8+ T cells sorted from blood. The source of these receptors is a man aged 18 to 30 in good health.

To note about this clone: The same CDR3 can be traced to other DNA sequences in this sample. The rearrangement uses TRBV10-3 and TRBJ1-2; D not resolved. This CDR3 has 14 residues. The germline V gene has CDR1 ENHRY and CDR2 SYGVKD. The germline V and J ends were trimmed by 0 bases and 2 bases, with 7 bases remaining between them. The CDR3, as DNA: TGTGCCATCAGTGAGTCGTCGGGGAACTATGGCTACACCTTC. Amino acid sequence: CAISESSGNYGYTF.

This chain uses TRBV7-6 with TRBJ2-1, with 12 positions matching TRBD2. Germline CDR1 SGHVS, CDR2 FNYEAQ. The CDR3 consists of 17 residues. V trimming: 4 bases; J trimming: 2 bases; junction bases outside the gene matches: 6. CDR3 amino acids: CASSSLAGGNTYNEQFF. CDR3 nucleotides: TGTGCCAGCAGCTCCCTAGCGGGAGGGAACACCTACAATGAGCAGTTCTTC.

The chain carries TRBV5-1 and TRBJ2-5; 12 bases are shared with TRBD1. After removal of 0 bases from V and 4 bases from J, the junction contained 7 bases not matched to a gene. Germline values: CDR1 SGHRS, CDR2 YFSETQ. The CDR3 has 17 amino acids. CDR3 amino acids: CASSLVGQGADGETQYF. CDR3 coding DNA: TGCGCCAGCAGCTTGGTGGGACAGGGGGCTGACGGAGAGACCCAGTACTTC.

The chain is built from TRBV11-2 and TRBJ1-6; maybe TRBD1 (5 bases). V was clipped by 3 bases and J by 7 bases, with 16 bases between them. Germline CDR1 SGHAT, CDR2 FQNNGV. This CDR3 is built from 16 residues. CDR3 residues: CASSFGRVIRNSPLHF. CDR3 nucleotides: TGTGCCAGCAGCTTCGGCAGGGTGATAAGAAATTCACCCCTCCACTTT.

This rearrangement joins TRBV5-4 to TRBJ1-2; possible D gene TRBD1, 5 bases. With 0 bases removed from V and 7 bases from J, the gap between germline ends came to 10 bases. The CDR3 loop spans 13 amino acids. Germline lookup yields CDR1 SGHNT and CDR2 YYREEE (reference sequence). CDR3 nucleotides: TGTGCCAGCAGCTTGGTAGGGGCGTTTGGCTACACCTTC. Translation: CASSLVGAFGYTF.

The gene calls are TRBV19 and TRBJ1-1; 10 nucleotides line up with TRBD1. This CDR3 is built from 15 residues. The germline CDR1 and CDR2 sequences are LNHDA and SQIVND (reference sequence). V lost 5 bases to trimming and J lost 2 bases; unmatched junction nucleotides: 5. CDR3 protein: CASSLGTGVNTEAFF. CDR3 in DNA: TGTGCCAGTAGTTTGGGGACAGGGGTTAACACTGAAGCTTTCTTT.

This chain connects TRBV30 to TRBJ2-4; possible D gene TRBD2, 7 bases. V dropped 3 bases and J dropped 8 bases, with 20 bases sitting between them. CDR1 GTSNPN and CDR2 SVGIG come from the germline V gene (reference sequence). This CDR3 is built from 15 residues. The CDR3 nucleotides read TGTGCCTGGAGCCCCGTAGGGGGGGGGCTTGACATTCAGTACTTC. It specifies CAWSPVGGGLDIQYF. Looking up the rest from reference TRBV30 and TRBJ2-4 gives the full variable domain: SQTIHQWPATLVQPVGSPLSLECTVEGTSNPNLYWYRQAAGRGLQLLFYSVGIGQISSEVPQNLSASRPQDRQFILSSKKLLLSDSGFYLCAWSPVGGGLDIQYFGAGTRLSVL.

The V call is TRBV15, the J call TRBJ1-5; 8 positions agree with TRBD1. This CDR3 is built from 14 residues. The V segment lost 6 bases and the J segment 9 bases; nucleotides outside the gene matches: 10. The germline V gene encodes CDR1 LNHNV and CDR2 YYDKDF (reference sequence). CDR3: CATSSGQVAGPQHF. CDR3 DNA sequence: TGTGCCACCAGTTCGGGACAGGTGGCTGGGCCCCAGCATTTT.

This clone was seen once. This rearrangement joins TRBV6-5 to TRBJ1-1; D remains unclear. Trimming took 0 bases from V and 7 from J, leaving 12 bases between them. This CDR3 is built from 14 residues. Germline V lookup: CDR1 MNHEY, CDR2 SVGAGI. The CDR3 loop reads CASSYSVATGEAFF. CDR3 DNA sequence: TGTGCCAGCAGTTACTCGGTAGCAACCGGTGAAGCTTTCTTT.

The chain recombines TRBV25-1 with TRBJ1-2; D perhaps matches TRBD1 (5 bases). Germline assignment: CDR1 MGHDK and CDR2 SYGVNS. The CDR3 is made up of 14 amino acids. V was trimmed by 2 bases and J by 3 bases, leaving 10 bases between them. The CDR3 is CASSETEQDYGYTF. CDR3 nucleotide sequence: TGTGCCAGCAGTGAAACTGAACAGGACTATGGCTACACCTTC.

This chain uses TRBV9 with TRBJ2-1; TRBD2 matches 7 bases. Trimming at V came to 3 bases and at J to 3 bases, leaving 6 bases not matched to a gene. The germline V gene has CDR1 SGDLS and CDR2 YYNGEE. CDR3 length equals 15 residues. CDR3 region: CASSASGNLYNEQFF. The CDR3 DNA sequence: TGTGCCAGCAGCGCTAGCGGTAACCTCTACAATGAGCAGTTCTTC.

The chain recombines TRBV4-3 with TRBJ2-2; the match to TRBD2 covers 13 bases. Germline loops: CDR1 LGHNA, CDR2 YSLEER. V shed 4 bases and J 6 bases; nucleotides not matched to a gene: 2. This CDR3 has 15 amino acids. CDR3 in amino acids: CASSRTSGSSGELFF. The CDR3 DNA is TGCGCCAGCAGCCGGACTAGCGGGAGTTCCGGGGAGCTGTTTTTT.

The chain recombines TRBV5-4 with TRBJ1-6; the D is unclear. The length of the CDR3 is 13 residues. Per the germline V gene, CDR1 is SGHNT and CDR2 is YYREEE (reference sequence). V lost 4 bases, J lost 5 bases, and 7 bases lay in between. The CDR3: CASSQTNNSPLHF. In DNA, the CDR3 is TGTGCCAGCAGCCAGACAAATAATTCACCCCTCCACTTT.

The chain combines TRBV7-9 with TRBJ2-1; 9 nucleotides align to TRBD1. This CDR3 is built from 14 residues. Germline CDR1 SEHNR, CDR2 FQNEAQ (reference sequence). V shed 8 bases, J shed 6 bases, and the junction held 8 bases outside the gene matches. For the CDR3, the DNA is TGTGCCAGCGGGGGGACAGGGCTGCCCAATGAGCAGTTCTTC. Residues: CASGGTGLPNEQFF.

The rearrangement joins TRBV4-1 to TRBJ2-5; no clear D gene. The CDR3 extends over 14 amino acids. CDR1 and CDR2 from the germline V gene are MGHRA and YSYEKL. The V and J ends lost 0 bases and 5 bases respectively, with 10 bases between them. CDR3 amino acids: CASSQDFAPETQYF. The DNA of the CDR3 is TGCGCCAGCAGCCAAGATTTTGCGCCGGAGACCCAGTACTTC.